These 13 T cell receptor beta chains originate from one sample sequenced in a study of T cell responses to AZD1222 COVID-19 vaccine. Generated by immunoSEQ multiplex PCR, the TCRdb table keeps only in-frame clones and is missing some. The table shows around 88,000 clones, with 70% to 90% occurring only once. The source material was peripheral blood, sampled on day 0 of AZD1222 vaccination. These receptors were collected from an adult in good health.

J is TRBJ2-7 and V is TRBV6-6; D not certain. Trimming stripped 5 bases from V and 1 base from J, with 3 bases between. Germline values: CDR1 MNHNY, CDR2 SVGAGI (reference sequence). The CDR3 has 11 residues. The CDR3 sequence is CASSPSYEQYF. The CDR3 region has the DNA TGTGCCAGCAGTCCTTCCTACGAGCAGTACTTC.

The chain uses TRBV9 and TRBJ1-1; 10 bases are a match to TRBD1. This CDR3 spans 15 amino acids. V lost 4 bases, J lost 3 bases, and 6 bases stayed unmatched. Germline CDR1 and CDR2: SGDLS and YYNGEE. CDR3 nucleotide sequence: TGTGCCAGCAGCATAAGGGACAGGGGAGACACTGAAGCTTTCTTT. It is translated as CASSIRDRGDTEAFF.

This chain links TRBV7-2 with TRBJ2-3; D possibly corresponds to TRBD2 (5 bases). Between the trimmed V and J ends, which lost 1 base and 0 bases, there was a span of 8 bases. The CDR3 has 15 residues. In germline, CDR1 is SGHTA, CDR2 FQGNSA. CDR3 nucleotides: TGTGCCAGCAGCTTAGAGTCGGGAAGCACAGATACGCAGTATTTT. Translated: CASSLESGSTDTQYF.

The CDR3: CASSLAESYEQYF. CDR3 coding DNA: TGTGCCAGCAGCTTAGCGGAATCCTACGAGCAGTACTTC. This rearrangement joins TRBV7-2 to TRBJ2-7; D unresolved. The CDR3 spans 13 residues. Germline V lookup: CDR1 SGHTA, CDR2 FQGNSA. V lost 0 bases to trimming and J lost 1 base, with 4 bases between them.

The CDR3 protein is CASSLRGRSATNEKLFF. The CDR3 bases are TGTGCCAGCAGCTTAAGAGGACGCTCTGCAACTAATGAAAAACTGTTTTTT. This chain uses TRBV7-6 with TRBJ1-4; no clear D. The CDR3 is made up of 17 amino acids. The V gene's germline CDR1 is SGHVS and CDR2 FNYEAQ. The germline V and J ends were trimmed by 2 bases and 0 bases, with 13 bases remaining between them.

V is TRBV27 and J is TRBJ2-1; maybe TRBD2 (5 bases). The CDR3 totals 15 residues. Trimming cost V 2 bases and J 2 bases, with 10 bases left between them. Germline CDR1 is MNHEY and CDR2 is SMNVEV (reference sequence). The CDR3 DNA reads as TGTGCCAGCAGTTTAACTAGATCAACCTACAATGAGCAGTTCTTC. Translating it yields CASSLTRSTYNEQFF.

The chain combines TRBV5-1 with TRBJ2-2; 8 bases fit TRBD1. Germline V gives CDR1 SGHRS, CDR2 YFSETQ. CDR3 length: 15 amino acids. The ends lost 5 bases at V and 2 bases at J; junction bases unmatched: 5. The CDR3 loop reads CASRSTGDNTGELFF. In nucleotides, the CDR3 is TGCGCCAGCAGATCGACAGGGGATAACACCGGGGAGCTGTTTTTT.

The chain recombines TRBV10-3 with TRBJ2-1; D remains unclear. The V gene lost 6 bases and the J gene lost 0 bases, with 6 bases spanning the gap. Germline CDR1 and CDR2: ENHRY and SYGVKD. The CDR3 is 13 amino acids. CDR3 bases: TGTGCCATCAGGGATGGCTCCTACAATGAGCAGTTCTTC. This encodes CAIRDGSYNEQFF.

The V gene is TRBV18, the J gene TRBJ2-1; D is unclear. This CDR3 has 16 amino acids. Between the trimmed V and J ends, which lost 3 bases and 6 bases, there was a span of 18 bases. Germline CDR1 reads KGHSH; CDR2 reads LQKENI. CDR3 amino acids: CASSPTTLRWVNEQFF. In nucleotides, the CDR3 is TGTGCCAGCTCACCTACTACTTTGAGATGGGTCAATGAGCAGTTCTTC.

This rearrangement joins TRBV27 to TRBJ1-2; possibly TRBD1 for D (5 bases). From germline, CDR1 is MNHEY and CDR2 SMNVEV (reference sequence). V lost 0 bases and J lost 8, with 19 bases in between. The CDR3 has 16 amino acids. This CDR3 is CASSLSGQRGLRGYTF. The DNA of the CDR3 is TGTGCCAGCAGTTTATCCGGACAAAGGGGACTGAGGGGCTACACCTTC.

The CDR3 spells CASTSFSRVNTEAFF. CDR3 coding DNA: TGTGCCAGCACCTCGTTTTCCCGGGTGAACACTGAAGCTTTCTTT. The chain is built from TRBV28 and TRBJ1-1, with no clear D. Between the trimmed V and J ends, which lost 7 bases and 0 bases, there was a span of 15 bases. CDR3 length: 15 amino acids. Germline V gives CDR1 MDHEN, CDR2 SYDVKM.

The CDR3 region is CASSPGVNTEAFF. The CDR3 coding sequence is TGCGCCAGCAGCCCAGGGGTGAACACTGAAGCTTTCTTT. The V gene is TRBV5-1, the J gene TRBJ1-1; TRBD1 is a possible D gene (6 bases). CDR1 SGHRS and CDR2 YFSETQ come from the germline V gene. The CDR3 spans 13 residues. The V end was cut by 4 bases, the J end by 0 bases, with 7 bases between.

This chain uses TRBV5-1 with TRBJ2-3, with unresolved D. Germline V gene sequence: CDR1 SGHRS, CDR2 YFSETQ. This CDR3 is 15 amino acids long. V was cut by 0 bases and J by 1 base, with 9 bases left in between. Written as DNA, the CDR3 is TGCGCCAGCAGCTTGGAAGACTTTGGCACAGATACGCAGTATTTT. Amino acid sequence: CASSLEDFGTDTQYF.